This T cell receptor (beta chain) derives from a study of T-cell reconstitution after alpha-beta-depleted transplantation in children. Library preparation (for TCRbeta) was performed with unique molecular identifiers. TCRdb re-called the PCR reads with MiXCR, one entry per CDR3 protein. The table lists some 590,000 distinct CDR3 sequences, 10% to 13% of them singletons. On this clonotype itself: The junction departs from the called germline gene at one end, perhaps through a read error.

The receptor comes from a human donor who donated a stem cell graft to a child with acute myeloid leukemia. Source: PBMCs from the stem cell graft donor, taken from the stem cell graft.

CDR3 sequence (DNA): TGCTGTGCTAGAGATATATCCGTCCCAGGGCGAAGCAATCAGCCCCAGCATTTT. Translation gives CCARDISVPGRSNQPQHF. The chain employs TRBV20-1 and TRBJ1-5, with D possibly being TRBD1 (5 bases). Germline V CDR1 and CDR2: DFQATT, SNEGSKA (reference sequence). The CDR3 covers 18 residues.